This T cell receptor beta chain derives from a study of PD-1 blockade in classical Hodgkin lymphoma. General study points: Baseline diversity was lower in partial responders and progressors than complete responders.

In the case of this clone: Its antigen remains unknown.

Germline loops: CDR1 SGHTA, CDR2 FQGNSA. The CDR3 length is 13 residues. The time point is: cycle 4 day 1 (C4D1), after five to seven weeks of nivolumab. Every patient experienced relapse after autologous stem cell transplantation, and brentuximab vedotin exposure varied. Thawed PBMCs underwent magnetic negative selection to yield purified CD4+ T cells. Best response was recorded as complete response, partial response or progressive disease. Sequenced by immunoSEQ multiplex PCR; TCRdb stores in-frame clones only, minus some. The sample holds tens of thousands of clones, 80% to 90% seen once. The source is a human donor with classical Hodgkin lymphoma. Sample: CD4+ T cells from blood, taken before the fourth cycle of nivolumab. The chain uses TRBV7-2 and TRBJ2-5; possible D gene TRBD1, 6 bases. The closer fit of TRBJ2-7 to the DNA end suggests the J call may be wrong. CDR3 DNA sequence: TGTGCCAGCACCCTAAGGCCGACAGGCGAGCAGTACTTC. Translating gives CASTLRPTGEQYF.